The sequence of this T cell receptor beta chain was determined in a study of T cells after yellow fever vaccination. The sample holds a few counts of this clonotype. Its specificity is unknown. Findings of the study overall: Relatively few clonotypes were ones that appeared in both CD4 and CD8 compartments.

CDR1 and CDR2 (germline): LGHNA, YNFKEQ. The CDR3 length is 15 residues. Trimming shortened V by 0 bases and J by 8 bases, and 14 bases separated the two germline ends. TCR cDNA, made by 5'RACE template switching, carried an added universal primer site and UMIs. TCRdb fed the 5' RACE reads into MiXCR, producing one record per CDR3 protein. The table shows a few hundred thousand distinct CDR3 sequences, with about an eighth occurring only once. The chain recombines TRBV4-2 with TRBJ2-1; D remains unclear. This sequence was found in a man aged 18 to 29 who received the YFV17D yellow fever vaccine. This specimen consisted of CD4+ T cells sorted from PBMCs, obtained 15 days after the yellow fever booster vaccination. CDR3 nucleotide sequence: TGTGCCAGCAGCCAAGATAAAGACCCTTGGTATGAGCAGTTCTTC. Translation gives CASSQDKDPWYEQFF.